These T cell receptor beta chains were read from a single sample in a study of OX40 agonist ivuxolimab in advanced cancers. Clones were sequenced by immunoSEQ multiplex PCR, and TCRdb holds only the in-frame ones, with some missing. The sample carries about 49,000 clones, roughly 79% recorded once. The specimen was CD4+ or CD8+ T cells sorted from blood, collected in a trial of the OX40 agonist ivuxolimab. The receptors come from an adult with an advanced solid tumor such as melanoma, head and neck, liver or kidney cancer. The CDR3 runs from the conserved cysteine through the conserved F or W. A D gene is named only where the DNA matches it firmly. A row's size may be missing; if present it is once, few, many or a size class.

clone size	V gene	J gene	D gene	CDR3 DNA	CDR3 protein
-	TRBV30	TRBJ2-7	-	TGTGCCTGGGGGGTTGGTATCGACGAGCAGTACTTC	CAWGVGIDEQYF
-	TRBV27	TRBJ1-1	-	TGTGCCAGCAGTGGGCATCCGAACACTGAAGCTTTCTTT	CASSGHPNTEAFF
-	TRBV18	TRBJ2-6	-	TGTGCCAGCTCATTCCGGACAGTTAACTCTGGGGCCAACGTCCTGACTTTC	CASSFRTVNSGANVLTF
-	TRBV7-9	TRBJ2-5	TRBD1	TGTGCCAGCAGCACCCGGGACAGGGGCGGAGAGACCCAGTACTTC	CASSTRDRGGETQYF
once	TRBV6-6	TRBJ2-7	TRBD1	TGTGCCAGCAGGCAGGGACAGTCCTACGAGCAGTACTTC	CASRQGQSYEQYF
-	TRBV10-1	TRBJ1-2	-	TGCGCCAGCAGCCCGGGGGGAACAGGGAGAGGCTACACCTTC	CASSPGGTGRGYTF
-	TRBV7-2	TRBJ1-2	-	TGTGCCAGCAGCTTACACCAGACTATTGACTATGGCTACACCTTC	CASSLHQTIDYGYTF
-	TRBV5-4	TRBJ2-7	-	TGTGCCAGCAGCTTGGGAGGACGCTACGAGCAGTACTTC	CASSLGGRYEQYF
-	TRBV2	TRBJ2-3	-	TGTGCCAGCAGTGTAGAAACAGATACGCAGTATTTT	CASSVETDTQYF
-	TRBV6-1	TRBJ2-2	TRBD1	TGTGCCAGCAGCCGGGACAGGGTGAACACCGGGGAGCTGTTTTTT	CASSRDRVNTGELFF
-	TRBV15	TRBJ2-1	TRBD2	TGTGCCACCAGCAGAGAAGCGGGGGCCTACAATGAGCAGTTCTTC	CATSREAGAYNEQFF
-	TRBV18	TRBJ2-3	-	TGTGCCAGCTCACCGGACTATACGCAGTATTTT	CASSPDYTQYF
-	TRBV6-1	TRBJ1-6	-	TGTGCCAGCATGAGAATCTCCTATAATTCACCCCTCCACTTT	CASMRISYNSPLHF
-	TRBV2	TRBJ2-1	TRBD2	TGTGCCAGCCCCGGCGGGGGTGTATATGAGCAGTTCTTC	CASPGGGVYEQFF
-	TRBV28	TRBJ2-7	-	TGTGCCAGCAGGACCTATATGAGGGGGAAGCCTACGGGGGAGCAGTACTTC	CASRTYMRGKPTGEQYF